A selection of T cell receptor beta chains follows, all from one sample in a study of identical twins. One entry per CDR3 protein, called by TCRdb with MiXCR from the 5' RACE reads. The repertoire holds 200,000 to 300,000 distinct CDR3 sequences, with roughly 7% as singletons. These same data were also listed under a study on yellow fever vaccine responses in identical twins.

Sample: memory (CD45RO+) T cells sorted from blood. These receptors came from a woman between 18 and 30 years old in good health. The CDR3 runs from the conserved cysteine through the conserved F or W. A D gene is named only where the DNA matches it firmly. Only part of the rows carry a size: once, few, many, or a class if the clone is expanded.

V	size	J	D	length	CDR3	DNA
TRBV4-1	many	TRBJ2-2	.	16	CASSQEFGARTGELFF	TGCGCCAGCAGCCAAGAATTCGGGGCTAGGACCGGGGAGCTGTTTTTT
TRBV2	many	TRBJ1-5	.	15	CASRDGTALNQPQHF	TGTGCCAGCAGAGACGGGACGGCTCTCAATCAGCCCCAGCATTTT
TRBV7-8	few	TRBJ2-1	.	16	CASTLGRGDQRHEQFF	TGTGCCAGCACGTTGGGAAGGGGGGACCAGCGTCATGAGCAGTTCTTC
TRBV25-1	many	TRBJ1-3	.	16	CASSEFWVGSGNTIYF	TGTGCCAGCAGTGAATTCTGGGTCGGCTCTGGAAACACCATATATTTT
TRBV29-1	many	TRBJ2-1	.	12	CSVDAFQYEQFF	TGCAGCGTTGACGCCTTCCAATATGAGCAGTTCTTC
TRBV5-6	.	TRBJ1-6	.	16	CASSLAGGMYNSPLHF	TGTGCCAGCAGCTTGGCCGGGGGAATGTATAATTCACCCCTCCACTTT
TRBV11-2	few	TRBJ1-1	.	14	CASSSRYGGTEAFF	TGTGCCAGCAGCTCGCGGTACGGTGGAACTGAAGCTTTCTTT
TRBV11-2	many	TRBJ2-7	TRBD2	15	CASSLGAGGTYEQYF	TGTGCCAGCAGCTTAGGGGCGGGAGGAACCTACGAGCAGTACTTC
TRBV6-1	few	TRBJ2-5	TRBD1	14	CASRSTGIEGTQYF	TGTGCCAGCAGGTCGACAGGGATCGAGGGGACCCAGTACTTC
TRBV11-3	many	TRBJ2-3	TRBD2	15	CASRRLAGGPDTQYF	TGTGCCAGCAGACGACTAGCGGGAGGCCCAGATACGCAGTATTTT
TRBV15	.	TRBJ2-5	.	15	CATSSPRDNQETQYF	TGTGCCACCAGCAGCCCCCGGGACAACCAAGAGACCCAGTACTTC
TRBV2	many	TRBJ2-2	.	14	CASSMVRNTGELFF	TGTGCCAGCAGTATGGTGAGGAACACCGGGGAGCTGTTTTTT
TRBV14	few	TRBJ1-1	TRBD1	18	CASSHIWDSILLNTEAFF	TGTGCCAGCAGCCACATTTGGGACAGTATCTTACTGAACACTGAAGCTTTCTTT
TRBV28	many	TRBJ2-1	TRBD1	16	CASPPRTGANYNEQFF	TGTGCCAGCCCCCCCCGGACAGGGGCTAACTACAATGAGCAGTTCTTC
TRBV28	.	TRBJ1-2	.	15	CASLTPVGGEYGYTF	TGTGCCAGTTTAACACCAGTTGGGGGCGAATATGGCTACACCTTC
TRBV2	many	TRBJ2-7	TRBD1	20	CASSHLSGTGARGATYEQYF	TGTGCCAGCAGTCACCTATCGGGGACAGGGGCACGGGGGGCAACCTACGAGCAGTACTTC
TRBV10-3	many	TRBJ2-2	TRBD2	15	CAISTSGGKAGELFF	TGTGCCATTTCGACTAGCGGGGGTAAAGCCGGGGAGCTGTTTTTT
TRBV29-1	few	TRBJ2-5	.	15	CSVATGRKYQETQYF	TGCAGCGTTGCTACAGGGAGGAAGTACCAAGAGACCCAGTACTTC
TRBV5-1	.	TRBJ1-2	.	13	CASSGDGNYGYTF	TGCGCCAGCAGCGGGGACGGCAACTATGGCTACACCTTC
TRBV11-2	few	TRBJ2-1	TRBD2	16	CASSFSPGLAGGRQFF	TGTGCCAGCAGCTTCTCCCCTGGACTAGCGGGGGGACGGCAGTTCTTC
TRBV28	few	TRBJ2-5	.	14	CASSLDRAPRGQYF	TGTGCCAGCAGTTTAGATAGGGCCCCCCGGGGCCAGTACTTC
TRBV7-2	.	TRBJ1-6	.	16	CASSLAPWAGETPLHF	TGTGCCAGCAGCTTAGCCCCCTGGGCAGGTGAAACACCCCTCCACTTT
TRBV5-1	.	TRBJ2-3	TRBD1	14	CASTRDRGGDTQYF	TGCGCCAGCACGCGGGACAGGGGAGGCGATACGCAGTATTTT
TRBV12-3/TRBV12-4	.	TRBJ2-7	TRBD1	16	CASSPPGQKSSYEQYF	TGTGCCAGCAGTCCGCCGGGACAGAAGAGCTCCTACGAGCAGTACTTC
TRBV12-3/TRBV12-4	few	TRBJ2-1	TRBD2	15	CASRGLAGVRHEQFF	TGTGCCAGCAGGGGACTAGCGGGAGTACGCCATGAGCAGTTCTTC
TRBV6-5	.	TRBJ1-2	.	13	CASSYSRVYGYTF	TGTGCCAGCAGTTACTCGAGGGTCTATGGCTACACCTTC
TRBV5-5	.	TRBJ1-5	.	13	CASTQTPYQPQHF	TGTGCCAGCACCCAGACCCCCTATCAGCCCCAGCATTTT
TRBV29-1	few	TRBJ1-1	.	13	CSVFWQLNTEAFF	.
TRBV28	few	TRBJ1-2	TRBD1	15	CASSFVGDRPYGYTF	TGTGCCAGCAGTTTCGTTGGGGACAGGCCTTATGGCTACACCTTC
TRBV28	.	TRBJ1-5	TRBD1	15	CASSQPGGHHQPQHF	TGTGCCAGCAGCCAGCCAGGGGGCCATCATCAGCCCCAGCATTTT
TRBV2	few	TRBJ1-1	.	13	CASSADSHTEAFF	TGTGCCAGCAGCGCTGACAGCCACACTGAAGCTTTCTTT
TRBV4-1	many	TRBJ2-6	TRBD1	18	CASSQSTGDLSGANVLTF	TGCGCCAGCAGCCAATCGACAGGGGACCTCTCTGGGGCCAACGTCCTGACTTTC
TRBV11-3	.	TRBJ2-2	.	16	CASSLWGDSSAGELFF	TGTGCCAGCAGCTTATGGGGGGACTCCTCGGCCGGGGAGCTGTTTTTT
TRBV12-3/TRBV12-4	many	TRBJ2-7	TRBD1	14	CASSRTGGFYEQYF	TGTGCCAGCTCCCGGACAGGGGGTTTCTACGAGCAGTACTTC
TRBV28	many	TRBJ1-1	.	14	CASRRTRDNTEAFF	TGTGCCAGCAGAAGGACCAGGGACAACACTGAAGCTTTCTTT
TRBV5-1	many	TRBJ1-1	TRBD1	15	CASSLRTGVNTEAFF	TGCGCCAGCAGCTTGAGGACAGGGGTAAACACTGAAGCTTTCTTT
TRBV18	many	TRBJ2-3	TRBD2	16	CASSPPGLAATDTQYF	TGTGCCAGCTCACCACCGGGACTAGCGGCCACAGATACGCAGTATTTT
TRBV5-4	few	TRBJ2-1	TRBD2	16	CASSWTSGTLINEQFF	TGTGCCAGCAGCTGGACTAGCGGGACCCTAATCAATGAGCAGTTCTTC
TRBV10-3	few	TRBJ2-7	TRBD2	15	CAISEGTSGSYEQYF	TGTGCCATCAGTGAGGGGACTAGCGGGAGTTACGAGCAGTACTTC
TRBV2	few	TRBJ1-5	.	13	CASSAGSNQPQHF	TGTGCCAGCAGTGCGGGGAGCAATCAGCCCCAGCATTTT
TRBV9	.	TRBJ2-5	TRBD1	14	CASSVRGPGETQYF	TGTGCCAGCAGCGTCAGGGGGCCAGGCGAGACCCAGTACTTC
TRBV11-2	many	TRBJ1-1	.	13	CASSLGYNTEAFF	TGTGCCAGCAGCTTAGGTTATAACACTGAAGCTTTCTTT
TRBV5-1	many	TRBJ2-2	.	16	CASSLDGARGTGELFF	TGCGCCAGCAGCTTAGACGGGGCGAGAGGCACCGGGGAGCTGTTTTTT
TRBV20-1	.	TRBJ2-1	TRBD2	17	CSARDLSGRRDYNEQFF	TGCAGTGCTAGAGACCTTAGCGGGAGGCGAGATTACAATGAGCAGTTCTTC
TRBV3-1	.	TRBJ2-1	.	17	CASSAGGATLPYNEQFF	TGTGCCAGCAGCGCCGGCGGAGCGACCCTCCCCTACAATGAGCAGTTCTTC
TRBV12-3/TRBV12-4	.	TRBJ2-7	.	15	CASSHSAESSYEQYF	TGTGCCAGCAGTCATAGTGCGGAGAGCTCCTACGAGCAGTACTTC
TRBV5-1	many	TRBJ2-7	.	14	CASSLALTVYEQYF	TGCGCCAGCAGCTTGGCCCTCACAGTCTACGAGCAGTACTTC
TRBV20-1	.	TRBJ2-1	.	15	CSARDRSGSYNEQFF	TGCAGTGCTAGAGATAGAAGCGGTTCCTACAATGAGCAGTTCTTC
TRBV5-1	few	TRBJ2-2	.	14	CASSLGDYTGELFF	TGCGCCAGCAGCTTGGGGGACTACACCGGGGAGCTGTTTTTT
TRBV5-1	.	TRBJ2-5	.	17	CASSLFPPGGAGETQYF	TGCGCCAGCAGCTTGTTCCCGCCCGGGGGTGCCGGGGAGACCCAGTACTTC
TRBV12-3/TRBV12-4	many	TRBJ2-3	TRBD1	14	CASSSTGGTDTQYF	TGTGCCAGCAGTTCGACAGGGGGGACAGATACGCAGTATTTT
TRBV3-1	.	TRBJ1-2	TRBD1	15	CASSSMDRQGSGYTF	TGTGCCAGCAGCTCAATGGACAGGCAAGGATCTGGCTACACCTTC